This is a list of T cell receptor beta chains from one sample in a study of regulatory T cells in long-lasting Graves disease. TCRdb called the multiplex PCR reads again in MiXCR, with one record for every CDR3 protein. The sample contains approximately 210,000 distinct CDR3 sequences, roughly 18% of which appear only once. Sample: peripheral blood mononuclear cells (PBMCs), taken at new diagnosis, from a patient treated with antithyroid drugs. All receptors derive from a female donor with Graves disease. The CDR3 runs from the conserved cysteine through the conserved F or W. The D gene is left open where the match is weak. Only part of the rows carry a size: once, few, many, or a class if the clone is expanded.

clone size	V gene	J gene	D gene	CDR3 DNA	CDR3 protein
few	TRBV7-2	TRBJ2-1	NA	TGTGCCAGCAGCATCGTTTTTGAGCAGTTCTTC	CASSIVFEQFF
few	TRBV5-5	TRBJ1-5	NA	TGTGCCAGCAGCGTGAAAAATCAGCCCCAGCATTTT	CASSVKNQPQHF
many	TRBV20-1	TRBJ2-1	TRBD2	TGCAGTGCTAGACCCCACCGAGCGGGAGGACAGTACAATGAGCAGTTCTTC	CSARPHRAGGQYNEQFF
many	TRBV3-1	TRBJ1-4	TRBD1	TGTGCCAGCAGCCAAGATCTGTGGACAGGGAGGACTAATGAAAAACTGTTTTTT	CASSQDLWTGRTNEKLFF
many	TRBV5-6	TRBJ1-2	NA	TGTGCCAGCAGCTTGCGAGCTGGGGTAGAAGGCTACACCTTC	CASSLRAGVEGYTF
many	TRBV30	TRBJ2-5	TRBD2	TGTGCCTGGAGTGTAGTACTAGCGGGTGCGAGACAAGAGACCCAGTACTTC	CAWSVVLAGARQETQYF
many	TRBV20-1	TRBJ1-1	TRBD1	TGCAGTGCTTTCTCAGGGGGTTCTGAAGCTTTCTTT	CSAFSGGSEAFF
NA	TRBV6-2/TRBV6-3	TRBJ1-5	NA	TGTGCCAGCAGTGAATTTTCGCCCCAGCATTTT	CASSEFSPQHF
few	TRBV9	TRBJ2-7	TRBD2	TGTGCCAGCAGCGGGGACCTTAGCGGGAGGGCCGGGTACGAGCAGTACTTC	CASSGDLSGRAGYEQYF
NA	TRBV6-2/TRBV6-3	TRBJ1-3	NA	TGTGCCAGCAGCCAGAGGAGTCCCTCTGGAAACACCATATATTTT	CASSQRSPSGNTIYF
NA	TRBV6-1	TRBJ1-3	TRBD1	TGTGCGAGCAGGGTGCCGACAGGGAGGGATTCTGTAAACACCATATATTTT	CASRVPTGRDSVNTIYF
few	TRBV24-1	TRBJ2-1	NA	TGTGCCACCAGTGGGGGCTCCTACAATGAGCAGTTCTTC	CATSGGSYNEQFF
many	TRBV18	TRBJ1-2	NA	TGTGCCAGCCGACCAGGGGAGACTAACTATGGCTACACCTTC	CASRPGETNYGYTF
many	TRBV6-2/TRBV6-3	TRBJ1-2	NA	TGTGCCAGCAATTGGGGCCAGACCGCTGAGGGTGGCTACACCTTC	CASNWGQTAEGGYTF
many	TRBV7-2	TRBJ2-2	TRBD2	TGTGCCAGCAGCTTAACGGGAGGCAGCACCGGGGAGCTGTTTTTT	CASSLTGGSTGELFF
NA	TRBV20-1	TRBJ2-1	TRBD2	TGCAGTGCTAGTACGGGACTAGCGGGAGACAATGAGCAGTTCTTC	CSASTGLAGDNEQFF
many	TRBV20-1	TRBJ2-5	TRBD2	TGCAGTGCTAGGGGGGGACTAGGGCAGGGGGAGACCCAGTACTTC	CSARGGLGQGETQYF
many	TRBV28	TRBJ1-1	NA	TGTGCCAGCAGCCTCTTGGGACGCGAGTTCATGAACACTGAAGCTTTCTTT	CASSLLGREFMNTEAFF
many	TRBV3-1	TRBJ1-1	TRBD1	TGTGCCAGCAGCCCGGAACGACAGGGCCGGGGCACTGAAGCTTTCTTT	CASSPERQGRGTEAFF
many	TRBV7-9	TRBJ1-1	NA	TGTGCCAGCAGCTTAGATTCGGGTGTTACTGAAGCTTTCTTT	CASSLDSGVTEAFF
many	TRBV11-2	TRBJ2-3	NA	TGTGCCAGCAGCTTTGCAGATACGCAGTATTTT	CASSFADTQYF
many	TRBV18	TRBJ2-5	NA	TGTGCCAGCTCATTCCTAGACCAAGAGACCCAGTACTTC	CASSFLDQETQYF
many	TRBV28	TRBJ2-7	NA	TGTGCCAGCAGCCGGACCCGGGGCGCCTACGAGCAGTACTTC	CASSRTRGAYEQYF
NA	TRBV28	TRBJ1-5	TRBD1	TGTGCCAGCAACCCCGGCGGGACAGGCTATCAGCCCCAGCATTTT	CASNPGGTGYQPQHF
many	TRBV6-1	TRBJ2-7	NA	TGTGCCAGCAGTGTTGGGAACCGCTACGAGCAGTACTTC	CASSVGNRYEQYF
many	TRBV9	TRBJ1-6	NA	TGTGCCAGCAGCGTAGACGGAAGGAATTCACCCCTCCACTTT	CASSVDGRNSPLHF
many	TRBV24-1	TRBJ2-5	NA	TGTGCCACCGGGGATCCCGGGGGGACCCAGTACTTC	CATGDPGGTQYF
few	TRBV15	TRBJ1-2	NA	TGTGCCACCAGCAGAGGGTACAACTATGGCTACACCTTC	CATSRGYNYGYTF
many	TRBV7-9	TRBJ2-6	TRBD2	TGTGCCAGCAGCATGGGGACTAGCGGGAGGTTTGGGGCCAACGTCCTGACTTTC	CASSMGTSGRFGANVLTF
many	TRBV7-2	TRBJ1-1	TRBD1	TGTGCCAGCAGCCCCCAGGGGGGCAGGGAAGCTTTCTTT	CASSPQGGREAFF
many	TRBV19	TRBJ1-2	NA	TGTGCCAGTAGTAGAGACACTGCTAACTATGGCTACACCTTC	CASSRDTANYGYTF
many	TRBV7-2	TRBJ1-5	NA	TGTGCCAGCAGCTTAGGATGGGAGACCGGAGGTGATCAGCCCCAGCATTTT	CASSLGWETGGDQPQHF
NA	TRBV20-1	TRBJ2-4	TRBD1	TGCAGTGCTAGGGGGGGACAGGGGGGGGAAAACATTCAGTACTTC	CSARGGQGGENIQYF
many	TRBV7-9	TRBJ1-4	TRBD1	TGTGCCAGCAGCTCCTCAGGGGGGGACGGTAATGAAAAACTGTTTTTT	CASSSSGGDGNEKLFF
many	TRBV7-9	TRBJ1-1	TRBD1	TGTGCCAGCAGTTTCCGGACAGGGAACACTGAAGCTTTCTTT	CASSFRTGNTEAFF
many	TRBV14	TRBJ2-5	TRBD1	TGTGCCAGCAGTCAATCGACAGGGCGCCTCCAAGAGACCCAGTACTTC	CASSQSTGRLQETQYF
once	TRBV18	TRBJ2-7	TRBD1	TGTGCCAGCTCACGAGGGACAGATGTTACCTACGAGCAGTACTTC	CASSRGTDVTYEQYF
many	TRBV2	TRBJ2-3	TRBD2	TGTGCCAGCAGTCGGACTAGCGGGAGGGTGCGAGATACGCAGTATTTT	CASSRTSGRVRDTQYF
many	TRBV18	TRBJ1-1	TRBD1	TGTGCCAGCTCGCCAGACCCGGACAGGGTTAACACTGAAGCTTTCTTT	CASSPDPDRVNTEAFF
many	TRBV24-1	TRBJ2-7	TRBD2	TGTGCCACCAGTGATAACGGGAGGGGGGAGTCCGAGCAGTACTTC	CATSDNGRGESEQYF
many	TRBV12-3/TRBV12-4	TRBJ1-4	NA	TGTGCCAGCAGTTTCCAGGGACTCCCGGGGGAAAAACTGTTTTTT	CASSFQGLPGEKLFF
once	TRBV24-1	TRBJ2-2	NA	TGTGCCACCAGTGACCGCTGGAAGACCGCCCCCGGGGAGCTGTTTTTT	CATSDRWKTAPGELFF
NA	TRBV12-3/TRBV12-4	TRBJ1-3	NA	TGTGCCAGCAGTATGGGAGGCTCGACAAGACCTGGAAACACCATATATTTT	CASSMGGSTRPGNTIYF
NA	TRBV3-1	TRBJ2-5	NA	TGTGCCAGCAGCCAAGGCTCGGAAGAGACCCAGTACTTC	CASSQGSEETQYF
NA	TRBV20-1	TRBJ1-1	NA	TGCAGTGCTAGAATCGGCAGTCAGAACACTGAAGCTTTCTTT	CSARIGSQNTEAFF
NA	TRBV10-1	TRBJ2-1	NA	TGCGCCAGCAGTGATGTAGCGGCGACCTCCAATGAGCAGTTCTTC	CASSDVAATSNEQFF
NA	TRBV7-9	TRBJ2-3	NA	TGTGCCAGCAGCCAGGAGGCGGGCCCCTGGAATACGCAGTATTTT	CASSQEAGPWNTQYF
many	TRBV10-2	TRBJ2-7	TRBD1	TGCGCCAGCAGTGAAGACAGGGATACCTACGAGCAGTACTTC	CASSEDRDTYEQYF
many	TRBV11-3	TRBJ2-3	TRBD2	TGTGCCAGCAGCCGCGGACTAGCGGCACCCATCGGTATGGATACGCAGTATTTT	CASSRGLAAPIGMDTQYF
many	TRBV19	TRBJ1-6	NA	TGTGCCAGTAGTATTAGAGGGGCGGAAACTAATTCACCCCTCCACTTT	CASSIRGAETNSPLHF
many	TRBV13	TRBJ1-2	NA	TGTGCCAGCAGCCTAGGGCCAGGCCTCTATGGCTACACCTTC	CASSLGPGLYGYTF
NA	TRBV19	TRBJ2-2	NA	TGTGCCAGCGTTCGGACAGCCACCGGGGAGCTGTTTTTT	CASVRTATGELFF
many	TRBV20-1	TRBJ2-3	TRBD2	TGCAGTGCTAGAGTTGAGGGGCGCGGGAGGCCAGATACGCAGTATTTT	CSARVEGRGRPDTQYF
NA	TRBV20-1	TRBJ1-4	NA	TGCAGTGCTAGAGATCCGTGGCTTTCGGGCGAAAAACTGTTTTTT	CSARDPWLSGEKLFF